The 15 T cell receptor beta chains listed next were all sequenced from one sample in a study of shared clonotypes between healthy human individuals. Clones were read by immunoSEQ multiplex PCR, and TCRdb kept only the in-frame ones, dropping some. The sample holds about 110,000 clones, around 68% seen once. Sequencing was performed on memory CD8+ T cells sorted from blood. This sample's subset: CD45RO+ cells pooled with CCR7-negative TemRA cells. The source of these receptors is a woman aged 25 to 39 in good health.

The chain uses TRBV5-8 and TRBJ2-3, with a tentative D call TRBD1 (5 bases). Trimming pared 4 bases from V and 4 bases from J, leaving 7 bases between. The length of the CDR3 is 12 residues. Germline CDR1 SGHTS, CDR2 YDEGEE. The DNA for the CDR3 is TGTGCCAGCAGCCCCAGGGCAGATACGCAGTATTTT. The encoded protein is CASSPRADTQYF.

The rearrangement joins TRBV7-9 to TRBJ2-1; D might be TRBD1 or TRBD2, each matching 5 bases. Germline loops: CDR1 SEHNR, CDR2 FQNEAQ (reference sequence). V was trimmed by 5 bases and J by 0 bases, leaving 17 bases between them. The CDR3 sequence is 17 residues long. The chain's CDR3 is CASSPRQTGSSYNEQFF. The CDR3, as DNA: TGTGCCAGCAGCCCGAGACAGACTGGGAGCTCCTACAATGAGCAGTTCTTC.

This rearrangement joins TRBV19 to TRBJ1-5; D gene unclear. Germline values: CDR1 LNHDA, CDR2 SQIVND (reference sequence). The CDR3 runs 15 residues. V lost 1 base to trimming and J lost 2 bases, with 9 bases between them. DNA of the CDR3: TGTGCCAGTAGTATAGCGGTCTCCGGCAATCAGCCCCAGCATTTT. This codes for CASSIAVSGNQPQHF.

For this clone: At the DNA level, this CDR3 is encoded by other sequences in the same sample as well. This chain uses TRBV5-6 with TRBJ2-7, with D perhaps TRBD1 (5 bases). The V gene lost 1 base and the J gene lost 6 bases, with 14 bases spanning the gap. CDR1 and CDR2 (germline): SGHDT, YYEEEE. This CDR3 is built from 14 residues. CDR3 nucleotide sequence: TGTGCCAGCAGCTTGCTTGGATTCAGGGTCGAGCAGTACTTC. The encoded protein is CASSLLGFRVEQYF.

In nucleotides, the CDR3 is TGTGCCAGCAGTGTGGAACCTAGGACAGATACGCAGTATTTT. It translates to CASSVEPRTDTQYF. J is TRBJ2-3 and V is TRBV6-1; no clear D. V was pared by 4 bases and J by 3 bases, with 11 bases between. The CDR3 spans 14 residues. The germline V gene has CDR1 MNHNS and CDR2 SASEGT.

The genes are TRBV28 and TRBJ2-7, with TRBD2 matching over 10 bases. CDR1 is MDHEN, CDR2 SYDVKM, per germline. V was pared by 7 bases and J by 3 bases, with 6 bases of the junction left unmatched. The CDR3 length is 14 residues. CDR3 sequence: CASTPAGGNYEQYF. The CDR3 DNA follows: TGTGCCAGCACCCCAGCGGGAGGGAACTACGAGCAGTACTTC. Drawing the rest from reference TRBV28 and TRBJ2-7, the complete variable domain is DVKVTQSSRYLVKRTGEKVFLECVQDMDHENMFWYRQDPGLGLRLIYFSYDVKMKEKGDIPEGYSVSREKKERFSLILESASTNQTSMYLCASTPAGGNYEQYFGPGTRLTVT.

This chain joins TRBV28 and TRBJ2-2; D is undetermined. Trimming left V 4 bases short and J 0 bases short, with 9 bases between. The CDR3 contains 15 residues. From germline, CDR1 is MDHEN and CDR2 SYDVKM. CDR3 sequence: CASSSTDTNTGELFF. CDR3 nucleotide sequence: TGTGCCAGCAGTTCGACCGATACGAACACCGGGGAGCTGTTTTTT.

This chain connects TRBV7-9 to TRBJ2-7; D gene unclear. Trimming removed 6 bases at V and 5 bases at J, with 17 bases between. Germline V CDR1 and CDR2: SEHNR, FQNEAQ (reference sequence). There are 14 residues in the CDR3. DNA for the CDR3: TGTGCCAGCAGACCCGCCGAGAATCAGGACGAGCAGTACTTC. Translating gives CASRPAENQDEQYF.

The table lists this clone with a few counts. The genes are TRBV27 and TRBJ1-2, with D uncertain. Germline values: CDR1 MNHEY, CDR2 SMNVEV (reference sequence). V was shortened by 4 bases and J by 5 bases, with 8 bases between the two germline ends. The CDR3 extends over 12 amino acids. CDR3 residues: CASSSLGYGYTF. The CDR3 bases are TGTGCCAGCAGTTCCTTGGGGTATGGCTACACCTTC.

The gene calls are TRBV6-1 and TRBJ2-7, with 12 bases identical to TRBD2. Looked up from germline, CDR1 is MNHNS and CDR2 is SASEGT. The CDR3 length is 17 residues. V lost 0 bases, J lost 0 bases, and 3 bases stayed unmatched. The CDR3 DNA is TGTGCCAGCAGTGAAGCCCTAGCGGGAGGGCCCTCCTACGAGCAGTACTTC. Its translation is CASSEALAGGPSYEQYF.

This clone was seen a few times. The CDR3 sequence is CASSRPDYEQYF. CDR3 bases: TGTGCCAGCAGCAGACCCGATTACGAGCAGTACTTC. The chain links TRBV21-1 to TRBJ2-5. Near its end, the DNA agrees better with TRBJ2-7, so the J call may be wrong. TRBV21-1 is designated a pseudogene. The length of the CDR3 is 12 residues.

This clone was picked up one time. The V gene is TRBV30, the J gene TRBJ2-5; D could derive from TRBD1 or TRBD2 (5 bases each). The end of the DNA aligns better with TRBJ2-7, so the J call may be wrong. The CDR3 is made up of 14 amino acids. CDR1 is GTSNPN, CDR2 SVGIG, per germline (reference sequence). CDR3 region: CAWSVGGAGYEQYF. The CDR3 DNA reads as TGTGCCTGGAGTGTTGGGGGAGCCGGCTACGAGCAGTACTTC.

This clone came up a few times. The chain is built from TRBV5-1 and TRBJ2-7, with D unclear. V gave up 0 bases and J gave up 6 bases, with 13 bases separating them. The CDR3 spans 14 residues. Germline assignment: CDR1 SGHRS and CDR2 YFSETQ. The DNA of the CDR3 is TGCGCCAGCAGCTTGGACGCCTCCCCTACCGAGCAGTACTTC. Translated, it gives CASSLDASPTEQYF. Full variable domain (remainder filled in from reference TRBV5-1 and TRBJ2-7): KAGVTQTPRYLIKTRGQQVTLSCSPISGHRSVSWYQQTPGQGLQFLFEYFSETQRNKGNFPGRFSGRQFSNSRSEMNVSTLELGDSALYLCASSLDASPTEQYFGPGTRLTVT.

J is TRBJ1-1 and V is TRBV5-4; the D is unclear. Germline values: CDR1 SGHNT, CDR2 YYREEE (reference sequence). The V gene lost 0 bases and the J gene lost 3 bases, with 12 bases spanning the gap. The CDR3 runs to 15 residues. CDR3 sequence: CASSLVGPAYTEAFF. The CDR3 DNA is TGTGCCAGCAGCTTGGTGGGCCCGGCTTACACTGAAGCTTTCTTT.

Only one count was recorded for this clone. Just one base apart from a much larger clone, this may be a read error. The rearrangement links TRBV28 to TRBJ1-1, with D unresolved. Germline values: CDR1 MDHEN, CDR2 SYDVKM. The V and J ends lost 2 bases and 0 bases respectively, with 7 bases between them. The CDR3 is made up of 14 amino acids. CDR3: CASSLTQMNTEAFF. The CDR3 region has the DNA TGTGCCAGCAGTTTAACACAAATGAACACTGAAGCTTTCTTT.